This T cell receptor (beta chain) stems from a study of blood T cell repertoires in COVID-19. Looking at the study overall: The cDNA or gDNA used as material had been derived from T cells, B-cell-depleted T cells, or PBMCs.

The study counted Cohort 3 donors as recovered given two negative PCRs, clearance, or symptom resolution. V was clipped by 1 base and J by 5 bases, with 6 bases between them. Germline V gene lookup returns CDR1 SGHNT and CDR2 YYREEE (reference sequence). There are 13 residues in the CDR3. In the study's own analysis: Reference gene primer amplification gave nucleated cell count estimates. The repertoire was sequenced with immunoSEQ multiplex PCR; TCRdb's copy has only in-frame clones and lacks some. The DNA gave D and trimming, while V, J and clone size come from that table. The sample has a few hundred thousand clones; more than 75% are singletons.

This chain uses TRBV5-4 with TRBJ2-2; D gene ambiguous. The specimen was PBMCs or T cells enriched from blood (not recorded which). The receptor comes from a woman aged 45-65 years who had recovered from COVID-19. In DNA form, the CDR3 reads TGTGCCAGCAGCTTGAGCCGAACCGGGGAGCTGTTTTTT. Protein product: CASSLSRTGELFF.